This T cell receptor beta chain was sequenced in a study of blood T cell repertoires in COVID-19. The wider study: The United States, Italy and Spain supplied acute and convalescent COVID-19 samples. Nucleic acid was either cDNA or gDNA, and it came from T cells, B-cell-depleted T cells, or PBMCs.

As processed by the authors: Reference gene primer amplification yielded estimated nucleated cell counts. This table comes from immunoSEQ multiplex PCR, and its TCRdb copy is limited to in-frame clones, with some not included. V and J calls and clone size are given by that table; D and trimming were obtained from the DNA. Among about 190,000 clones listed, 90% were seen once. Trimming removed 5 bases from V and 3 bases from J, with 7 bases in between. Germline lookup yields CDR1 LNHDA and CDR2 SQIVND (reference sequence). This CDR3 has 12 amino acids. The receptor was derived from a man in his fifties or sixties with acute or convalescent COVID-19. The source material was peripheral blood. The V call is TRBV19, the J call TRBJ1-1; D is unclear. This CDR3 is CASSEGYTEAFF. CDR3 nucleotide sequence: TGTGCCAGTAGTGAGGGTTACACTGAAGCTTTCTTT.